This note documents a single T cell receptor (beta chain) sequence. The antigen is not known. This sample stems from a study of identical twins. Whole-study findings and limits: Researchers reported weaker excess twin sharing in beta out-of-frame sequences.

Healthy Caucasians were all of the donors. A single record per CDR3 protein comes from TCRdb applying MiXCR to the 5' RACE reads. The table records hundreds of thousands of distinct CDR3 sequences, about 8.1% of them present only once. The germline gives CDR1 SGHTA, CDR2 FQGNSA. Trimming removed 5 bases at V and 1 base at J, with 9 bases between. The CDR3 loop spans 14 amino acids. The sample also formed part of further work on yellow fever vaccine responses in identical twins.

The chain employs TRBV7-2 and TRBJ1-5; D unclear. Material for sequencing was memory (CD45RO+) T cells sorted from blood. This TCR was sampled from a woman younger than 30 in good health. The DNA for the CDR3 is TGTGCCAGCAGCACCCGACGGAGCAATCAGCCCCAGCATTTT. It specifies CASSTRRSNQPQHF.